Presented here are 18 T cell receptor beta chains from one specimen sequenced in a study of blood T cells in healthy people across ages. The second PCR ran roughly 7 to 12 cycles with a sample-barcoded 5' primer and J-beta primers. Each CDR3 protein gets one entry after TCRdb re-called the 5' RACE reads with MiXCR. The top ten hold under 4.5% of the sample, which has some 800,000 distinct CDR3 sequences, more than 20% seen once. A further study also used this sample, focusing on T cells of mothers and their children.

The sequencing input was blood. The receptors derive from a boy aged 5-17 years in good health.

This clonotype has more than one count but fewer than ten. The V call is TRBV7-2, the J call TRBJ2-1; D might be TRBD1 (6 bases). Germline lookup yields CDR1 SGHTA and CDR2 FQGNSA. Trimming pared 2 bases from V and 2 bases from J, leaving 13 bases between. The CDR3 runs 16 residues. The CDR3 reads CASSLRDKNPYNEQFF. DNA for the CDR3: TGTGCCAGCAGCTTACGGGACAAAAACCCCTACAATGAGCAGTTCTTC.

The rearrangement uses TRBV28 and TRBJ2-3, with D possibly being TRBD2 (5 bases). Germline values: CDR1 MDHEN, CDR2 SYDVKM. Trimming took off 3 bases at V and 6 bases at J, with 22 bases between the two ends. This CDR3 is 17 amino acids long. The CDR3 bases are TGTGCCAGCAGTTTTGGTGGGGAGCGATTCGGTTCGGATACGCAGTATTTT. This gives the protein CASSFGGERFGSDTQYF.

The CDR3 sequence is CASSPQGARGTEAFF. In DNA form, the CDR3 reads TGTGCCAGCAGCCCCCAGGGGGCGAGAGGCACTGAAGCTTTCTTT. V is TRBV9 and J is TRBJ1-1, with 8 bases that match TRBD1. Germline-derived CDR1 and CDR2 are SGDLS and YYNGEE. CDR3 length: 15 amino acids. The trim removed 4 bases at V and 4 bases at J, leaving 9 bases unmatched.

The chain links TRBV9 to TRBJ2-3, with D unresolved. Germline V gene lookup returns CDR1 SGDLS and CDR2 YYNGEE. With 3 bases removed from V and 2 bases from J, the gap between germline ends came to 7 bases. This CDR3 is 13 amino acids long. CDR3 coding DNA: TGTGCCAGCAGCGACCCCCCCACAGATACGCAGTATTTT. Its protein product is CASSDPPTDTQYF.

This clonotype showed up just a few times. The V call is TRBV18, the J call TRBJ2-7, with a tentative D call TRBD1 (6 bases). The CDR3 consists of 15 residues. The germline gives CDR1 KGHSH, CDR2 LQKENI. V lost 0 bases to trimming and J lost 4 bases, with 13 bases between them. The CDR3 coding sequence is TGTGCCAGCTCACCACCGAACAGGGAGAAGTACGAGCAGTACTTC. This codes for CASSPPNREKYEQYF. Full variable domain (remainder filled in from reference TRBV18 and TRBJ2-7): NAGVMQNPRHLVRRRGQEARLRCSPMKGHSHVYWYRQLPEEGLKFMVYLQKENIIDESGMPKERFSAEFPKEGPSILRIQQVVRGDSAAYFCASSPPNREKYEQYFGPGTRLTVT.

This clonotype has only a few counts. This chain connects TRBV11-3 to TRBJ2-7; D possibly uses TRBD1 or TRBD2 (5 bases each). V lost 8 bases, J lost 2 bases, and 13 bases lay in between. Germline V gene sequence: CDR1 SGHNT, CDR2 YENEEA. The CDR3 covers 13 residues. CDR3 protein: CASGPREPYEQYF. CDR3 nucleotides: TGTGCCAGCGGACCCAGGGAGCCCTACGAGCAGTACTTC.

The chain links TRBV5-1 to TRBJ2-2, with 7 bases aligning to TRBD2. In germline, CDR1 is SGHRS, CDR2 YFSETQ. The CDR3 consists of 16 residues. J lost 0 bases, V lost 1 base, and 3 bases had no gene match. The CDR3, as DNA: TGCGCCAGCAGCTTGACTAGCGTCGCGAACACCGGGGAGCTGTTTTTT. Its translation: CASSLTSVANTGELFF.

This clonotype turned up a few times. The V gene is TRBV7-9, the J gene TRBJ2-1; D is unclear. The end of the DNA fits TRBJ2-7 better, so the J call may be wrong. Per the germline V gene, CDR1 is SEHNR and CDR2 is FQNEAQ (reference sequence). CDR3 length: 12 residues. In DNA, the CDR3 is TGTGCCAGCAGGACATTGGCGACCGAGCAGTACTTC. Its protein product is CASRTLATEQYF.

V gene TRBV28 combines with J gene TRBJ1-2; 7 positions agree with TRBD1. Germline V lookup: CDR1 MDHEN, CDR2 SYDVKM. This CDR3 region has 15 residues. Unmatched junction bases numbered 8, after V lost 7 bases and J lost 0 bases. The CDR3 DNA is TGTGCCAGCACCCCAGGGGGTACAGCTAACTATGGCTACACCTTC. This sequence encodes CASTPGGTANYGYTF.

The genes are TRBV5-1 and TRBJ1-2, with D unclear. Germline V gene sequence: CDR1 SGHRS, CDR2 YFSETQ. Trimming took off 0 bases at V and 6 bases at J, with 9 bases between the two ends. This CDR3 has 13 residues. The CDR3 loop is CASSLAVVNGYTF. The DNA of the CDR3 is TGCGCCAGCAGCTTGGCCGTTGTTAATGGCTACACCTTC.

V is TRBV6-5 and J is TRBJ2-7; no firm D call. The V end lost 4 bases, the J end lost 2 bases, and 12 bases lay between the germline ends. Germline-derived CDR1 and CDR2 are MNHEY and SVGAGI. The CDR3 has 14 amino acids. As DNA, the CDR3 is TGTGCCAGCAGTTCGAAATACGCCCCCTACGAGCAGTACTTC. Its protein product is CASSSKYAPYEQYF.

This clonotype has just a few counts. This chain connects TRBV20-1 to TRBJ2-4; the match to TRBD2 covers 7 bases. The CDR3 is made up of 14 amino acids. With 5 bases clipped from V and 0 bases from J, the junction kept 4 bases outside the gene matches. Looked up from germline, CDR1 is DFQATT and CDR2 is SNEGSKA (reference sequence). The DNA of the CDR3 is TGCAGTGCTCCGGGACTACCAGCCAAAAACATTCAGTACTTC. This translates into CSAPGLPAKNIQYF.

The rearrangement links TRBV7-2 to TRBJ2-5, with D perhaps matching TRBD1 or TRBD2 (5 bases each). The J call is doubtful: the DNA matches TRBJ2-7 better. CDR1 SGHTA and CDR2 FQGNSA come from the germline V gene. The CDR3 runs to 14 residues. As DNA, the CDR3 is TGTGCCAGCAGCTCGTTGGGGGACCCCTACGAGCAGTACTTC. This gives the protein CASSSLGDPYEQYF.

This clonotype was recorded a few times. This sequence joins TRBV27 and TRBJ2-2, with a weak D call TRBD1 (5 bases). CDR1 MNHEY and CDR2 SMNVEV come from the germline V gene (reference sequence). Trimming removed 4 bases at V and 6 bases at J, with 15 bases between. CDR3 size: 15 residues. The CDR3 coding sequence is TGTGCCAGCAGTTCCGTCTTGAAAGGGGCCGGGGAGCTGTTTTTT. It encodes CASSSVLKGAGELFF.

The V and J genes are TRBV7-9 and TRBJ2-5; 9 bases line up with TRBD2. CDR1 and CDR2 from the germline V gene are SEHNR and FQNEAQ (reference sequence). The CDR3 contains 15 residues. V lost 4 bases to trimming and J lost 5 bases; unmatched junction nucleotides: 8. CDR3 in amino acids: CASSYAGGPRETQYF. The DNA for the CDR3 is TGTGCCAGCAGCTACGCGGGGGGGCCCCGGGAGACCCAGTACTTC.

This clonotype was counted only a few times. The chain joins TRBV29-1 to TRBJ1-4; D is ambiguous. V was clipped by 5 bases and J by 3 bases, with 7 bases between them. CDR3 size: 12 residues. The germline gives CDR1 SQVTM, CDR2 ANQGSEA. DNA for the CDR3: TGCAGCGTTATAGGCCCTAATGAAAAACTGTTTTTT. This gives the protein CSVIGPNEKLFF.

This chain uses TRBV7-6 with TRBJ2-7; 10 bases align to TRBD1. CDR3 length equals 14 residues. Trimming cost V 5 bases and J 5 bases; bases outside gene matches: 6. Per germline, CDR1 SGHVS and CDR2 FNYEAQ. The CDR3 nucleotides read TGTGCCAGCAGCCCTTACGGGACAGGGGACGAGCAGTACTTC. This sequence encodes CASSPYGTGDEQYF.

The chain carries TRBV29-1 and TRBJ2-1, with a weak D call TRBD2 (6 bases). From germline, CDR1 is SQVTM and CDR2 ANQGSEA. With 4 bases removed from V and 4 bases from J, the gap between germline ends came to 11 bases. The CDR3 loop spans 13 amino acids. CDR3 in DNA: TGCAGCGTTGTAATAGCGGCGTACAATGAGCAGTTCTTC. Amino acids: CSVVIAAYNEQFF.